This T cell receptor beta chain was retrieved from a study of cytomegalovirus exposure and HLA in healthy donors. Whole-study results and caveats: Confirmation in vitro established that a few CMV-associated chains were specific for CMV antigens.

The PCR was carried out with 60 Vbeta primers and 13 Jbeta primers. Data came from immunoSEQ multiplex PCR; TCRdb stores just in-frame clones and leaves some out. The data show 150,000 to 200,000 clones, about 80% seen once. CDR3 length equals 11 residues. V gave up 7 bases and J gave up 1 base, with 8 bases separating them. The germline CDR1 and CDR2 sequences are SQVTM and ANQGSEA. This clone was counted a few times. Its specificity is not known. Sequencing was performed on PBMCs. The receptor comes from a woman aged 25 to 45 in good health and CMV-seronegative. This chain connects TRBV29-1 to TRBJ2-7, with D possibly TRBD2 on 6 matching bases. The CDR3 here is CSAGRSYEQYF. As DNA, the CDR3 is TGCAGCGCAGGGAGGTCCTACGAGCAGTACTTC.